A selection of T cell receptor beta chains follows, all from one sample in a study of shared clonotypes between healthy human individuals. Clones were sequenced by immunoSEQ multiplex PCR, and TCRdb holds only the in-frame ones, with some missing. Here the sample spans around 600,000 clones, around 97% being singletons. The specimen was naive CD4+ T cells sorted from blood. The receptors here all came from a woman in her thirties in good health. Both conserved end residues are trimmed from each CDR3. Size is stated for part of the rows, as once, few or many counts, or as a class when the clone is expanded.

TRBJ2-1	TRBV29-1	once	SLPSHSYNEQF
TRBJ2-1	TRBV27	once	ASSSGLASSYNEQF
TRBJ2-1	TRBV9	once	ASSVGAGLLLDNEQF
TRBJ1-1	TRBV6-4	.	ASRKETHTEAF
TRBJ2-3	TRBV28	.	ASSQFRLAGVVDTQY
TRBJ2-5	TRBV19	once	ASSIGYPLQETQY
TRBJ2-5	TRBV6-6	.	ASSYPQGLSETQY
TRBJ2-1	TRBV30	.	AWSPNDLVQF
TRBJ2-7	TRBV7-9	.	ASSLGEASYEQY
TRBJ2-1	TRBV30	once	AWKNQGGSYNEQF
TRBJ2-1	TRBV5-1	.	ASSLTGESYNEQF
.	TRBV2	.	ASSEFGTPENEQY
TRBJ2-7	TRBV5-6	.	ASSLYQLAGAYEQY
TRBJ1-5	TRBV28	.	ASSYQGGGWGNQPQH
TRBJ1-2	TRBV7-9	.	ASSLGEGTANYGYT
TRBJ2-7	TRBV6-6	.	ASSYSSDMSYEQY
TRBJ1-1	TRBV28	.	ASSSVGRWRRGNTEAF
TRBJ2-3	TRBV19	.	ASSDTMEYTDTQY
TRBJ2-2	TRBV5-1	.	ASSVQTSRNTGELF
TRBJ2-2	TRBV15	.	ATSRDISGTWAGELF
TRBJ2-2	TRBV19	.	ASSPIGGNTGELF
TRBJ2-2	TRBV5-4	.	ASSGGLAGGRTGELF
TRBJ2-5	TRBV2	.	ASSESGQETQY
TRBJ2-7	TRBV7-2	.	ASSPRTGGYEQY
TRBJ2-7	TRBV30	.	AWTGDVWTSGSYEQY
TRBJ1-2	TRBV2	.	ASLDRQTNYGYT
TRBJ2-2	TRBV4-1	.	ASSQRDRKNTGELF
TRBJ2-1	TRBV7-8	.	ASSLVPRHKLNEQF
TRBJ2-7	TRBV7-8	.	ASSLAVAESYEQY
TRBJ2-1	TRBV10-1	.	ASSQGLAGEQF
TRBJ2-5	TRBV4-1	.	ASSQGQGALGETQY
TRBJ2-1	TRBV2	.	ASSLATEQF
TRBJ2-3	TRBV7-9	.	ASSLVASGTSTDTQY
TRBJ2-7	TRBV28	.	ASSGLAGRPQLGQY
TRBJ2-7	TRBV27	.	ASSLRDISYEQY
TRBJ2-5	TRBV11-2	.	ASSWGGLAGGQGETQY
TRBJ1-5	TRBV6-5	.	ASRSERGGAQH
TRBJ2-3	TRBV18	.	ASSPGAGDTQY
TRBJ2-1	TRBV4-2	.	ASSLLTSATNEQF
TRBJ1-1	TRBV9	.	ASSLYSMNTEAF
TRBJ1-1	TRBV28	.	ASRSQGRFSRNTEAF
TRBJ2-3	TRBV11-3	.	ASSYQQGGGNTDTQY
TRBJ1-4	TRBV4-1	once	ASSQDFSGVGEKLF
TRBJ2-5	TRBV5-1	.	ASSSRLAGGETQY
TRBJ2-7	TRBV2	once	ASSVRKTYEQY